The 3 T cell receptor beta chains below were found in one sample sequenced in a study of prognosis after radiotherapy for stage I lung cancer. With two-round multiplex PCR, TCR beta CDR3 sequences were amplified from genomic DNA. Specific primers for each TRBV and TRBJ gene were what first-round PCR used. TCRdb used MiXCR to reprocess the multiplex PCR reads, holding one entry per CDR3 protein. The top ten clones hold around 35% of a sample with roughly 26,000 distinct CDR3 sequences, around 30% of them seen once. Source: PBMCs, taken before or after stereotactic body radiation therapy (not recorded which). These TCRs come from a donor aged 50 or older with non-small cell lung cancer.

The chain couples TRBV7-2 to TRBJ2-7, with TRBD2 matching over 14 bases. CDR3 length: 17 residues. The V and J ends lost 4 bases and 4 bases, in that order; junction bases with no gene match: 9. Germline V lookup: CDR1 SGHTA, CDR2 FQGNSA. The CDR3 DNA follows: TGTGCCAGCAGCTACGGACTAGCGGGGGGACAAAATTACGAGCAGTACTTC. This gives the protein CASSYGLAGGQNYEQYF.

About this clonotype: One base away lies a much larger clone, so this may be a sequencing read error. The CDR3 reads CASRGGGRGHPQHF. The CDR3 bases are TGTGCCAGCAGGGGGGGAGGGCGGGGGCATCCCCAGCATTTT. The V and J genes are TRBV6-1 and TRBJ1-5, with a weak D call TRBD1 (6 bases). V lost 6 bases, J lost 10 bases, and 19 bases lay in between. The V gene's germline CDR1 is MNHNS and CDR2 SASEGT. This CDR3 contains 14 residues.

This clonotype showed up many times. This chain uses TRBV6-2 or TRBV6-3 with TRBJ1-5; D not resolved. V lost 6 bases and J lost 0, with 15 bases in between. Germline V lookup: CDR1 MNHEY, CDR2 SVGEGT. The CDR3 has 16 amino acids. CDR3 bases: TGTGCCAGCAGACGCCGGACCGACTCTAGCAATCAGCCCCAGCATTTT. It specifies CASRRRTDSSNQPQHF.